This T cell receptor (beta chain) was sequenced during a study of cytomegalovirus exposure and HLA in healthy donors. About the research overall: Per a later analysis, the 666 first-cohort and 120 or so validation repertoires shared one platform. Broader study findings: According to a subsequent analysis, TCR clusters from the first cohort were inclined to appear together in the 120 or so validation repertoires. There were a few CMV-associated chains whose specificity for CMV antigens was confirmed in vitro. Cytomegalovirus-associated status was assigned to about 170 TCR beta chains.

Sequencing used immunoSEQ multiplex PCR; TCRdb keeps in-frame clones, though not all of them. The table includes roughly 120,000 clones, roughly 83% detected once. CDR3 length equals 15 residues. CDR1 GTSNPN and CDR2 SVGIG come from the germline V gene (reference sequence). Losses at the gene ends were 0 bases for V and 4 bases for J; bases not matched to a gene: 6. About this clone: Its antigen is still unknown.

The sequenced sample consisted of PBMCs. The chain joins TRBV30 to TRBJ2-1; 7 positions agree with TRBD1. The clonotype originates from a man between 18 and 29 years old in good health and CMV-seronegative. CDR3 residues: CAWSVVQGIYNEQFF. The CDR3 nucleotides are TGTGCCTGGAGTGTGGTACAGGGGATTTACAATGAGCAGTTCTTC.